The rows below give T cell receptor beta chains drawn from one sample of a study of spatial heterogeneity in lung cancer. TCRdb ran MiXCR on the 5' RACE reads and lists one entry per CDR3 protein. Of 5,000 to 6,000 distinct CDR3 sequences listed, around 3.9% were seen once; the top ten hold about a quarter. The specimen comprised lung tumor tissue, sampled at surgery. These TCRs come from a female donor with early-stage non-small cell lung cancer. Both conserved end residues are part of each CDR3. Fields, in order: D gene, V gene, CDR3 protein. A D gene is named only where the DNA matches it firmly.

D gene: NA; V gene: TRBV28; CDR3 protein: CASSFRSSGANVLTF
D gene: NA; V gene: TRBV6-1; CDR3 protein: CVLDRADWAFF
D gene: TRBD1; V gene: TRBV12-3/TRBV12-4; CDR3 protein: CASSYPGQGYEQYF
D gene: TRBD2; V gene: TRBV6-2/TRBV6-3; CDR3 protein: CASSYPGLAGGEQFF
D gene: TRBD2; V gene: TRBV28; CDR3 protein: CASSLIRESGISNEQFF
D gene: NA; V gene: TRBV6-1; CDR3 protein: CASSSRRGGTEAFF
D gene: TRBD2; V gene: TRBV20-1; CDR3 protein: CSARLAGNTDTQYF
D gene: NA; V gene: TRBV11-2; CDR3 protein: CASSLGGRTDTQYF
D gene: NA; V gene: TRBV20-1; CDR3 protein: CSASVGSYEQYF
D gene: NA; V gene: TRBV5-1; CDR3 protein: CASSLGGASNNEQFF
D gene: TRBD1; V gene: TRBV15; CDR3 protein: CATSARTGNHEQYF
D gene: NA; V gene: TRBV10-2; CDR3 protein: CASGAGSNYGYTF
D gene: NA; V gene: TRBV7-8; CDR3 protein: CASSLIAGRSYEQYF
D gene: TRBD2; V gene: TRBV12-3/TRBV12-4; CDR3 protein: CASSSAGGGYNEQFF
D gene: TRBD1; V gene: TRBV7-3; CDR3 protein: CASSSDRAGELFF
D gene: NA; V gene: TRBV5-1; CDR3 protein: CASSLEGGGIYEQYF
D gene: NA; V gene: TRBV2; CDR3 protein: CASRQRDSFPDTQYF
D gene: NA; V gene: TRBV9; CDR3 protein: CASSGRYEETQYF
D gene: NA; V gene: TRBV6-1; CDR3 protein: CASSRADTQYF
D gene: NA; V gene: TRBV18; CDR3 protein: CASSPRAAVQETQYF
D gene: TRBD2; V gene: TRBV3-1; CDR3 protein: CASTPGTIKNIQYF
D gene: NA; V gene: TRBV12-3/TRBV12-4; CDR3 protein: CASSLRGAIGQPQHF
D gene: NA; V gene: TRBV14; CDR3 protein: CASSQEDEPQETQYF
D gene: NA; V gene: TRBV10-3; CDR3 protein: CAISESGPFYEQYF
D gene: NA; V gene: TRBV27; CDR3 protein: CASSTGRGSNQPQHF
D gene: NA; V gene: TRBV6-6; CDR3 protein: CASSWRDRIDEQFF
D gene: NA; V gene: TRBV6-2/TRBV6-3; CDR3 protein: CASTRSGNTGELFF
D gene: NA; V gene: TRBV6-6; CDR3 protein: CASSVTSEAFF
D gene: NA; V gene: TRBV10-2; CDR3 protein: CASSEIGGVKNIQYF
D gene: NA; V gene: TRBV29-1; CDR3 protein: CSVRTGIYEQYF
D gene: TRBD2; V gene: TRBV5-1; CDR3 protein: CASSGAGVGTDTQYF
D gene: NA; V gene: TRBV7-2; CDR3 protein: CASSPSTGYEQYF
D gene: NA; V gene: TRBV30; CDR3 protein: CAWTRDSNQPQHF
D gene: TRBD1; V gene: TRBV10-3; CDR3 protein: CATTSGQVNSPLHF
D gene: TRBD2; V gene: TRBV2; CDR3 protein: CASSEALAVSYNEQFF
D gene: TRBD1; V gene: TRBV2; CDR3 protein: CASSEAPGQGPTEAFF
D gene: NA; V gene: TRBV7-3; CDR3 protein: CASSFVRTDTQYF
D gene: NA; V gene: TRBV29-1; CDR3 protein: CSVDGQSYEQYF
D gene: TRBD2; V gene: TRBV9; CDR3 protein: CASSLGRGSGNEQYF
D gene: NA; V gene: TRBV7-3; CDR3 protein: CASSLTTGPGTEAFF
D gene: NA; V gene: TRBV18; CDR3 protein: CASSPLEARGNQPQHF
D gene: NA; V gene: TRBV14; CDR3 protein: CASNLGRGVAKIVPDTEAFF
D gene: TRBD2; V gene: TRBV10-3; CDR3 protein: CASTARENTDTQYF
D gene: TRBD2; V gene: TRBV29-1; CDR3 protein: CSVRLAGGTGELFF
D gene: TRBD1; V gene: TRBV4-1; CDR3 protein: CASSPRQGGYEQYF
D gene: NA; V gene: TRBV27; CDR3 protein: CASSPYSGNSNQPQHF